These T cell receptor beta chains were read from a single sample in a study of shared clonotypes between healthy human individuals. Profiling relied on immunoSEQ multiplex PCR, and the TCRdb table lists in-frame clones only, not all of them. The sample carries about 1,900,000 clones, less than 95% recorded once. Sequencing used naive CD8+ T cells sorted from blood. Every receptor here comes from a man aged 18 to 30 in good health. Both conserved end residues are part of each CDR3. D genes are given only for firm matches. The size field is filled for only some rows; it gives once, few, many or a size class.

J gene | clone size | D gene | V gene | CDR3 protein | CDR3 DNA
TRBJ1-2 | . | TRBD1 | TRBV27 | CASSTLSTGGHYGYTF | TGTGCCAGCAGTACCCTCAGCACAGGGGGCCACTATGGCTACACCTTC
TRBJ2-3 | . | . | TRBV30 | CAWSSGSGTDTQYF | TGTGCCTGGAGTTCCGGGAGCGGGACAGATACGCAGTATTTT
TRBJ2-7 | . | TRBD1 | TRBV10-3 | CAISNTGQGLYEQYF | TGTGCCATCAGTAACACGGGACAGGGGCTCTACGAGCAGTACTTC
TRBJ2-1 | . | TRBD1 | TRBV4-3 | CASSHGTGIDEQFF | TGCGCCAGCAGCCACGGGACAGGGATCGATGAGCAGTTCTTC
TRBJ1-2 | . | . | TRBV28 | CASSTVALGYTF | TGTGCCAGCAGTACCGTAGCCCTTGGCTACACCTTC
TRBJ1-5 | . | . | TRBV7-6 | CASSLEPGNQPQHF | TGTGCCAGCAGCTTAGAACCGGGCAATCAGCCCCAGCATTTT
TRBJ2-7 | . | . | TRBV7-6 | CASSLPNSYEQYF | TGTGCCAGCAGCTTACCTAACTCCTACGAGCAGTACTTC
TRBJ2-7 | . | . | TRBV27 | CASSPSLGEGYYEQYF | TGTGCCAGCAGCCCCTCCTTAGGGGAAGGGTACTACGAGCAGTACTTC
TRBJ2-7 | . | TRBD2 | TRBV13 | CASSLRLAGEYEQYF | TGTGCCAGCAGCCTCCGACTAGCGGGGGAGTACGAGCAGTACTTC
TRBJ2-7 | few | . | TRBV6-1 | CASSEAGGTYEQYF | TGTGCCAGCAGTGAAGCGGGAGGCACCTACGAGCAGTACTTC
TRBJ2-7 | . | TRBD2 | TRBV6-5 | CASSTWTSGSSEQYF | TGTGCCAGCAGTACGTGGACTAGCGGCTCCTCAGAGCAGTACTTC
TRBJ2-7 | . | . | TRBV5-1 | CASSLEWESVGEQYF | TGCGCCAGCAGCTTGGAGTGGGAGTCGGTTGGGGAGCAGTACTTC
TRBJ2-7 | . | . | TRBV19 | CASSPSQGGYEQYF | TGTGCCAGTAGTCCGAGTCAGGGGGGCTACGAGCAGTACTTC
TRBJ2-3 | . | . | TRBV6-6 | CVTVYGDTQYF | TGTGTCACCGTCTATGGAGATACGCAGTATTTT
TRBJ2-7 | . | TRBD1 | TRBV10-3 | CAISLATGDSYEQYF | TGTGCCATCAGCTTAGCGACAGGGGATTCCTACGAGCAGTACTTC
TRBJ2-6 | . | . | TRBV5-5 | CASSLSYRDSGANVLTF | TGTGCCAGCAGCTTGAGTTACCGAGACTCTGGGGCCAACGTCCTGACTTTC
TRBJ2-7 | . | TRBD1 | TRBV4-3 | CASSKRQGGTYEQYF | TGCGCCAGCAGCAAACGACAGGGGGGAACCTACGAGCAGTACTTC
TRBJ1-1 | . | . | TRBV6-1 | CASSEWEQTMNTEAFF | TGTGCCAGCAGTGAATGGGAGCAGACGATGAACACTGAAGCTTTCTTT
TRBJ2-1 | . | TRBD1 | TRBV18 | CASSAWDRDNEQFF | TGTGCCAGCTCGGCCTGGGACAGGGACAATGAGCAGTTCTTC
TRBJ2-7 | . | . | TRBV10-3 | CAISGPGSHNPEQYF | TGTGCCATCAGTGGCCCCGGGTCCCATAATCCCGAGCAGTACTTC
TRBJ1-6 | . | TRBD1 | TRBV7-9 | CASSPRRQGVDSPLHF | TGTGCCAGCAGCCCTCGTAGACAGGGGGTGGATTCACCCCTCCACTTT
TRBJ2-2 | . | TRBD2 | TRBV7-9 | CASSLLLGGDTGELFF | TGTGCCAGCAGCTTATTGCTGGGAGGGGACACCGGGGAGCTGTTTTTT
TRBJ2-1 | . | . | TRBV6-1 | CASSDRDPSISYNEQFF | TGTGCCAGCAGTGACAGGGACCCTTCGATCTCCTACAATGAGCAGTTCTTC
TRBJ2-2 | few | TRBD1 | TRBV9 | CASSANRGVGELFF | TGTGCCAGCAGCGCCAACAGGGGGGTCGGGGAGCTGTTTTTT
TRBJ1-4 | . | . | TRBV11-2 | CASSSGAQGGGGREKLFF | TGTGCCAGCAGCTCTGGGGCGCAGGGAGGGGGTGGAAGAGAAAAACTGTTTTTT
TRBJ2-1 | . | . | TRBV11-2 | CASSPSYRGDNEQFF | TGTGCCAGCAGCCCCTCCTACCGAGGTGACAATGAGCAGTTCTTC
TRBJ2-3 | . | . | TRBV11-2 | CASSFGIDTQYF | TGTGCCAGCAGCTTTGGTATCGATACGCAGTATTTT
TRBJ2-5 | . | TRBD1 | TRBV5-1 | CASSPGQTQETQYF | TGCGCCAGCAGCCCGGGACAGACCCAAGAGACCCAGTACTTC
TRBJ2-7 | . | . | TRBV29-1 | CSAYRSTSPYEQYF | TGCAGCGCCTACAGAAGTACCAGCCCCTACGAGCAGTACTTC
TRBJ2-3 | . | TRBD2 | TRBV2 | CASMREATDTQYF | TGTGCCAGCATGCGGGAGGCAACAGATACGCAGTATTTT
TRBJ2-1 | . | . | TRBV5-8 | CASSAYNFYNEQFF | TGTGCCAGCAGTGCGTACAATTTCTACAATGAGCAGTTCTTC
TRBJ2-2 | . | . | TRBV6-5 | CASSYHQRSNTGELFF | TGTGCCAGCAGTTACCACCAGCGCTCGAACACCGGGGAGCTGTTTTTT
TRBJ2-7 | . | . | TRBV7-9 | CASSLEWDEQYF | TGTGCCAGCAGCTTAGAATGGGACGAGCAGTACTTC
TRBJ2-5 | . | TRBD1 | TRBV28 | CASSSLGTGLQETQYF | TGTGCCAGCAGTTCCTTAGGGACAGGCTTACAAGAGACCCAGTACTTC
TRBJ2-5 | . | . | TRBV7-9 | CASSLVASRGETQYF | TGTGCCAGCAGCTTAGTGGCTAGTCGGGGGGAGACCCAGTACTTC
TRBJ1-1 | . | . | TRBV4-1 | CASSQDRALTEAFF | TGCGCCAGCAGCCAAGATCGAGCCCTCACTGAAGCTTTCTTT
TRBJ2-7 | . | TRBD1 | TRBV10-3 | CAISDPGGRAYEQYF | TGTGCCATCAGTGACCCAGGGGGCAGGGCCTACGAGCAGTACTTC
TRBJ2-7 | . | . | TRBV4-1 | CASSQDRSSLYEQYF | TGCGCCAGCAGCCAAGATCGGTCCTCCCTCTACGAGCAGTACTTC
TRBJ2-7 | . | . | TRBV11-2 | CASSPGTAPYEQYF | TGTGCCAGCAGCCCGGGCACTGCCCCATACGAGCAGTACTTC
TRBJ1-2 | . | . | TRBV27 | CASSLIQGANYGYTF | TGTGCCAGCAGTTTAATACAGGGAGCTAACTATGGCTACACCTTC
TRBJ1-1 | . | . | TRBV5-6 | CASSLAGATEAFF | TGTGCCAGCAGCTTGGCAGGCGCCACTGAAGCTTTCTTT
TRBJ2-7 | . | . | TRBV27 | CASSLKGTPYEQYF | TGTGCCAGCAGTTTAAAAGGAACCCCCTACGAGCAGTACTTC
TRBJ2-7 | . | . | TRBV27 | CATRFRGQTYEQYF | TGTGCCACCAGGTTTCGGGGCCAAACCTACGAGCAGTACTTC
TRBJ2-7 | . | . | TRBV6-6 | CASSEKDPRYEQYF | TGTGCCAGCAGCGAGAAGGACCCCCGCTACGAGCAGTACTTC
TRBJ2-2 | . | . | TRBV5-4 | CASSLDTGELFF | TGTGCCAGCAGCTTGGACACCGGGGAGCTGTTTTTT
TRBJ2-2 | . | TRBD2 | TRBV7-7 | CASSPLIGLAQNTGELFF | TGTGCTAGCAGCCCTTTGATTGGACTAGCGCAGAACACCGGGGAGCTGTTTTTT
TRBJ2-7 | once | TRBD2 | TRBV9 | CASSVGGLAHDEQYF | TGTGCCAGCAGCGTAGGGGGACTAGCGCACGACGAGCAGTACTTC
TRBJ2-5 | . | TRBD2 | TRBV5-4 | CASSLWTSAGLETQYF | TGTGCCAGCAGCTTGTGGACTAGCGCCGGCTTAGAGACCCAGTACTTC
TRBJ2-1 | . | . | TRBV18 | CASSPPIGESGFGDEQFF | TGTGCCAGCTCACCACCAATAGGCGAGTCTGGGTTTGGCGATGAGCAGTTCTTC
TRBJ1-1 | . | . | TRBV7-9 | CASSLPGPRGGTEAFF | TGTGCCAGCAGCTTACCCGGACCTAGGGGTGGCACTGAAGCTTTCTTT
TRBJ2-1 | . | TRBD1 | TRBV12-5 | CASATQEQGAREQFF | TGTGCTAGTGCCACACAAGAACAGGGGGCCCGTGAGCAGTTCTTC